The 3 T cell receptor beta chains below come from one sample, sequenced in a study of blood T cell repertoires in COVID-19. Repertoires were generated with immunoSEQ multiplex PCR, while TCRdb's copy carries only in-frame clones and drops some. Altogether about 130,000 clones are present, about 85% being singletons, with the ten largest covering roughly 4.9%. Sequencing used peripheral blood. These receptor sequences come from a woman aged 70-85 years with COVID-19, enrolled during active disease.

The chain employs TRBV2 and TRBJ2-7; possible D gene TRBD2, 5 bases. Deletions cut 7 bases from V and 4 bases from J, with 14 bases between. The CDR3 is made up of 13 amino acids. CDR1 and CDR2 from the germline V gene are SNHLY and FYNNEI. CDR3 protein: CASKGYSGYEQYF. CDR3 nucleotides: TGTGCCAGCAAAGGCTATTCGGGGTACGAGCAGTACTTC.

Here the CDR3 reads CASSPHYSSGSFF. For the CDR3, the DNA is TGTGCCAGCTCACCCCACTATAGTAGCGGGTCTTTCTTT. This chain joins TRBV18 and TRBJ1-1; D gene uncertain. The V end lost 3 bases, the J end lost 12 bases, and 17 bases lay between the germline ends. The CDR3 spans 13 residues. CDR1 and CDR2 (germline): KGHSH, LQKENI.

V and J are TRBV11-3 and TRBJ2-7; TRBD1 agrees at 8 bases. V gave up 6 bases and J gave up 9 bases; unmatched junction bases: 10. CDR3 length: 13 residues. From germline, CDR1 is SGHNT and CDR2 YENEEA. This CDR3 reads CASSTGTGSPQYF. CDR3 DNA sequence: TGTGCCAGCAGTACCGGGACAGGATCCCCGCAGTACTTC.